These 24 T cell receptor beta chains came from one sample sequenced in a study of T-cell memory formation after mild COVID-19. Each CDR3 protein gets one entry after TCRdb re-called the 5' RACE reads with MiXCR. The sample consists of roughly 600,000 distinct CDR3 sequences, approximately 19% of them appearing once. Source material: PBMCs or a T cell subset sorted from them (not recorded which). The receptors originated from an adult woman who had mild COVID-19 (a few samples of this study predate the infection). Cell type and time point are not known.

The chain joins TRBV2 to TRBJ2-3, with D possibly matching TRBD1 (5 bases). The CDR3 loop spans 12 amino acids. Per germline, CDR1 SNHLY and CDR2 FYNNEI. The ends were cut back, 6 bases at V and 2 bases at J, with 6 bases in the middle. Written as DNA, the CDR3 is TGTGCCAGCAGAGGGGCCACAGATACGCAGTATTTT. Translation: CASRGATDTQYF.

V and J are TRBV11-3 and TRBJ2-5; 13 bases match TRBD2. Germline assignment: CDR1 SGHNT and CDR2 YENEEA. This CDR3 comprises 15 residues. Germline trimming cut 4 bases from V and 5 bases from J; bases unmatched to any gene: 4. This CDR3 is CASSYGLAGVETQYF. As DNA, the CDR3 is TGTGCCAGCAGCTACGGACTAGCGGGAGTTGAGACCCAGTACTTC.

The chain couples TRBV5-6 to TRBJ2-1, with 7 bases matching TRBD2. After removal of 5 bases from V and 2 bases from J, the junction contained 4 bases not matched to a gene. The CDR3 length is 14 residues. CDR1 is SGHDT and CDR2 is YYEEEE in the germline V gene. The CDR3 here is CASSYGLAYNEQFF. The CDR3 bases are TGTGCCAGCAGTTACGGACTAGCCTACAATGAGCAGTTCTTC.

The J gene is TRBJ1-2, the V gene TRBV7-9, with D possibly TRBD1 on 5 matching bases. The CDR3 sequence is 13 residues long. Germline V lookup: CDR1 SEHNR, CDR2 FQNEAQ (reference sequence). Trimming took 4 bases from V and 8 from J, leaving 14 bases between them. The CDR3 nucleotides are TGTGCCAGCAGCTACCCGGGGGTAAGAGGCTACACCTTC. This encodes CASSYPGVRGYTF.

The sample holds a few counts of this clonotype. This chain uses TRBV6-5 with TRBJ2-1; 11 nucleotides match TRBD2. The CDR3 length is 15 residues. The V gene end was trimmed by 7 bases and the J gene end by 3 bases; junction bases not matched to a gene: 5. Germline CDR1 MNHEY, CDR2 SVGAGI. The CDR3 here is CASKGTSGIYNEQFF. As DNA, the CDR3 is TGTGCCAGCAAGGGGACTAGCGGAATCTACAATGAGCAGTTCTTC.

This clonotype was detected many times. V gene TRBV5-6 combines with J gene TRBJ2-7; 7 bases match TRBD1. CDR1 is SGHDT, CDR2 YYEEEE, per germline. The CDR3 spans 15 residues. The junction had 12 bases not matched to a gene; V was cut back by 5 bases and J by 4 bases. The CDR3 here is CASRKVGDSLYEQYF. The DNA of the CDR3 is TGTGCCAGCAGGAAGGTAGGGGACAGCCTTTACGAGCAGTACTTC.

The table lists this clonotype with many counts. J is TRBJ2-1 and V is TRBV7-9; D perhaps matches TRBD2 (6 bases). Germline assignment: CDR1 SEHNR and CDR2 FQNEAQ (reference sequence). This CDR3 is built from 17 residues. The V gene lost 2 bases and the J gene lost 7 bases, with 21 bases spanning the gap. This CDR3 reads CASSLSRFGRRGNEQFF. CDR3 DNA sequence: TGTGCCAGCAGCTTATCAAGGTTCGGTCGGCGGGGTAATGAGCAGTTCTTC. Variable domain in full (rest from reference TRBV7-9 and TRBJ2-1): DTGVSQNPRHKITKRGQNVTFRCDPISEHNRLYWYRQTLGQGPEFLTYFQNEAQLEKSRLLSDRFSAERPKGSFSTLEIQRTEQGDSAMYLCASSLSRFGRRGNEQFFGPGTRLTVL.

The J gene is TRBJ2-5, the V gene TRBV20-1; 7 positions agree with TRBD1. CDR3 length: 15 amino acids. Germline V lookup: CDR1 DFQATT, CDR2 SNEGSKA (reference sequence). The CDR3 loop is CCTIFLTRGYETQYF. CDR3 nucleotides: TGCTGTACCATATTCCTAACCAGGGGGTATGAGACCCAGTACTTC.

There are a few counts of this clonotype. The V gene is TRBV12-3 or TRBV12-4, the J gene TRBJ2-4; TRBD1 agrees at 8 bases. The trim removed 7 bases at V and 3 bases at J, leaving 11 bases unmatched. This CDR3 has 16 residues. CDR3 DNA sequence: TGTGCCAGCACCCTAGGGACAGGAGACTTCAAAAACATTCAGTACTTC. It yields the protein CASTLGTGDFKNIQYF.

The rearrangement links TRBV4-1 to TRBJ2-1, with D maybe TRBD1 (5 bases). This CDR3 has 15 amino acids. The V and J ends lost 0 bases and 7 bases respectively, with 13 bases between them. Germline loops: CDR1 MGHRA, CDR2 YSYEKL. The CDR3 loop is CASSQEGALKNEQFF. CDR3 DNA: TGCGCCAGCAGCCAAGAAGGGGCACTGAAGAATGAGCAGTTCTTC.

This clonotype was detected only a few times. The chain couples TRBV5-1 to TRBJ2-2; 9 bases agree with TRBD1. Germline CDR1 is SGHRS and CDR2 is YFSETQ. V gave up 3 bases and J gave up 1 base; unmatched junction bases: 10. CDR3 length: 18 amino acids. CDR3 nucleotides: TGCGCCAGCAGCTCTGTCCGGGACAGGGTGCGGAACACCGGGGAGCTGTTTTTT. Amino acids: CASSSVRDRVRNTGELFF.

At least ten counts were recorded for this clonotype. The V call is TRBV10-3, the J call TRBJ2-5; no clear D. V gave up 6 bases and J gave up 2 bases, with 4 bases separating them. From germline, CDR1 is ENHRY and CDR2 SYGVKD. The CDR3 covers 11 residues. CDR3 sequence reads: CAISDQETQYF. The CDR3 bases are TGTGCCATCAGCGATCAAGAGACCCAGTACTTC.

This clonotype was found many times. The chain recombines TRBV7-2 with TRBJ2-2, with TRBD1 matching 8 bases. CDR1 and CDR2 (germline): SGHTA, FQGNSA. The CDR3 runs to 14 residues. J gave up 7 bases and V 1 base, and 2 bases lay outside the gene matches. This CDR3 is CASSLGTGIGELFF. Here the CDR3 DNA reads TGTGCCAGCAGCTTAGGGACAGGGATCGGGGAGCTGTTTTTT.

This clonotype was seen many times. The DNA for the CDR3 is TGCGCCAGCAGCCAAGATTATTCAGGGAGGAATGAGCAGTTCTTC. Its translation: CASSQDYSGRNEQFF. The V and J genes are TRBV4-3 and TRBJ2-1; D perhaps matches TRBD2 (6 bases). Germline CDR1 reads LGHNA; CDR2 reads YSLEER. The CDR3 loop spans 15 amino acids. V was trimmed by 0 bases and J by 7 bases, leaving 13 bases between them.

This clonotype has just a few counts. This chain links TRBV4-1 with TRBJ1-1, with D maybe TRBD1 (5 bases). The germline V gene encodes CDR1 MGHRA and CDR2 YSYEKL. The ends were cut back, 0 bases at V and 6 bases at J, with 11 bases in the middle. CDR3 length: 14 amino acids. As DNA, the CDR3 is TGCGCCAGCAGCCAAGATAACGGGGGGTCTGAAGCTTTCTTT. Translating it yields CASSQDNGGSEAFF.

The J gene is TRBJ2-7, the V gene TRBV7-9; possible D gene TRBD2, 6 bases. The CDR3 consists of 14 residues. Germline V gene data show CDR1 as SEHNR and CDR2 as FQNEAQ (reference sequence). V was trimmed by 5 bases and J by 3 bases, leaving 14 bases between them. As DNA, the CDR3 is TGTGCCAGCAGCCCTCATAGCGGACACTACGAGCAGTACTTC. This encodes CASSPHSGHYEQYF. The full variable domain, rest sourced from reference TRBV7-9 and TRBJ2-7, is DTGVSQNPRHKITKRGQNVTFRCDPISEHNRLYWYRQTLGQGPEFLTYFQNEAQLEKSRLLSDRFSAERPKGSFSTLEIQRTEQGDSAMYLCASSPHSGHYEQYFGPGTRLTVT.

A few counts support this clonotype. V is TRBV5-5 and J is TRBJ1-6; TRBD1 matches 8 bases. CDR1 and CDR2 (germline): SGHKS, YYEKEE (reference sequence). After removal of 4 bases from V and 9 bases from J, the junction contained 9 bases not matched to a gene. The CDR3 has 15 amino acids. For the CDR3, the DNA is TGTGCCAGCAGCCCAGGACAGGGAAAGGGTTCACCCCTCCACTTT. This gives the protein CASSPGQGKGSPLHF.

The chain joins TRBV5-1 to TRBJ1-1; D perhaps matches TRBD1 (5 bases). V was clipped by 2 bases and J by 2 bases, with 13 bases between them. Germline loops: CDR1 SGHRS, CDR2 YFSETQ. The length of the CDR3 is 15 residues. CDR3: CASSLSTVRNTEAFF. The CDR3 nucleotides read TGCGCCAGCAGCTTATCGACAGTCCGAAACACTGAAGCTTTCTTT.

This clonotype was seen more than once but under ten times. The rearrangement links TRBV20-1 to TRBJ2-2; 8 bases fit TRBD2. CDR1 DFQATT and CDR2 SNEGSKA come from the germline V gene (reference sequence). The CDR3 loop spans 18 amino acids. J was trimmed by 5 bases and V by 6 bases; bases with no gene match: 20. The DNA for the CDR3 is TGCAGTGCCAGTCTATGGGATAGCGGGGCTTCGAGGACCGGGGAGCTGTTTTTT. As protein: CSASLWDSGASRTGELFF.

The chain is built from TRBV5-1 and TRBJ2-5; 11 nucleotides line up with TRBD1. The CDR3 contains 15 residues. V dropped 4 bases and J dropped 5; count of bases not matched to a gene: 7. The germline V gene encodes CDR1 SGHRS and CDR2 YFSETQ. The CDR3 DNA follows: TGCGCCAGCAGCGGGCCGGACAGGGGGCCGGAGACCCAGTACTTC. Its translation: CASSGPDRGPETQYF.

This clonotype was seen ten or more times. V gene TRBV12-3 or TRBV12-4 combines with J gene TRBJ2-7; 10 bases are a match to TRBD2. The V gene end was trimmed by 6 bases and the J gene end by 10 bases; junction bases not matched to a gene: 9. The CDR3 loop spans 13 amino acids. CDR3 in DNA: TGTGCCAGCAGAAGGAGCGGGGGGGCTGCTCAGTACTTC. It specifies CASRRSGGAAQYF.

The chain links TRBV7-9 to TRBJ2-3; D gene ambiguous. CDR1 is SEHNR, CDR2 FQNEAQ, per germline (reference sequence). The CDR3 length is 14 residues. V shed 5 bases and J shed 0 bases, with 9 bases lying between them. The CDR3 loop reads CASSKDLSTDTQYF. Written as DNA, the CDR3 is TGTGCCAGCAGCAAGGACCTAAGCACAGATACGCAGTATTTT.

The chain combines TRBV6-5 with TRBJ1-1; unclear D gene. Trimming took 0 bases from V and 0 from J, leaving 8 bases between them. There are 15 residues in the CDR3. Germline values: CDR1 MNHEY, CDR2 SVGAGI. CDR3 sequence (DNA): TGTGCCAGCAGTTACTCGAGGCCAATGAACACTGAAGCTTTCTTT. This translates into CASSYSRPMNTEAFF.

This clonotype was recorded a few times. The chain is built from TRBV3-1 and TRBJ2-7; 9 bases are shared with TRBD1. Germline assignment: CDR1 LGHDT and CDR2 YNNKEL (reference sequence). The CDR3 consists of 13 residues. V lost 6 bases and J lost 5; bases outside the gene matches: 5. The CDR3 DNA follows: TGTGCCAGCAGGGGGACAGGGAGGAACGAGCAGTACTTC. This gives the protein CASRGTGRNEQYF.